This T cell receptor beta chain was identified in a study of human T cells and chemical hapten exposure. Across the study: Patients, predominantly female, presented with alopecia areata, totalis or universalis.

The time point is: pre-sensitization, week 0. Regarding treatment: therapeutic diphenylcyclopropenone sensitization with weekly scalp DPC. In this sample, this clonotype turned up a few times. Via MiXCR, TCRdb re-called the RACE reads, giving one row per CDR3 protein. Among 85,000 to 120,000 distinct CDR3 sequences listed, around 12% were seen once. The CDR3 spans 14 residues. Trimming stripped 0 bases from V and 1 base from J, with 8 bases between. Per the germline V gene, CDR1 is SGHRS and CDR2 is YFSETQ. The specimen comprised whole blood, sampled in connection with sensitization to the hapten diphenylcyclopropenone (DPC). The chain combines TRBV5-1 with TRBJ2-7; D is unresolved. The TCR sequence derives from a woman in her forties or fifties with alopecia areata. Some clones in this sample may be carry-over from other donors' samples. CDR3 amino acids: CASSLENGSYEQYF. Written as DNA, the CDR3 is TGCGCCAGCAGCTTGGAGAACGGATCCTACGAGCAGTACTTC. The variable domain in full, completed from reference TRBV5-1 and TRBJ2-7, reads KAGVTQTPRYLIKTRGQQVTLSCSPISGHRSVSWYQQTPGQGLQFLFEYFSETQRNKGNFPGRFSGRQFSNSRSEMNVSTLELGDSALYLCASSLENGSYEQYFGPGTRLTVT.